The next 29 T cell receptor beta chains were all read from a single sample in a study of CD8 T cells in Susac syndrome. With random hexamers, roughly 0.45 to 1 ug RNA was reverse transcribed. MiXCR, applied by TCRdb to the immunoSEQ multiplex PCR reads, yields one record per CDR3 protein. The repertoire holds hundreds of thousands of distinct CDR3 sequences, with around 83% as singletons. The sequencing input was CD8+ T cells from PBMCs. The receptors shown here come from a human donor with multiple sclerosis.

The J gene is TRBJ2-6, the V gene TRBV28; a weak D match, TRBD2 (7 bases). V was pared by 1 base and J by 0 bases, with 16 bases between. This CDR3 has 19 residues. The germline CDR1 and CDR2 sequences are MDHEN and SYDVKM. The DNA of the CDR3 is TGTGCCAGCAGTTTATTCGGGGGGCTATTGGGCTCTGGGGCCAACGTCCTGACTTTC. As protein: CASSLFGGLLGSGANVLTF.

CDR3 region: CSVAEVSYNEQFF. Here the CDR3 DNA reads TGCAGCGTTGCGGAAGTCTCCTACAATGAGCAGTTCTTC. The J gene is TRBJ2-1, the V gene TRBV29-1, with D uncertain. This CDR3 has 13 amino acids. Germline V gene sequence: CDR1 SQVTM, CDR2 ANQGSEA. The V and J ends lost 4 bases and 0 bases respectively, with 7 bases between them.

This clonotype was counted between two and nine times. The chain has TRBV20-1 and TRBJ2-7; perhaps TRBD1 as D (6 bases). The ends were cut back, 1 base at V and 0 bases at J, with 10 bases in the middle. The CDR3 runs to 14 residues. Germline V CDR1 and CDR2: DFQATT, SNEGSKA (reference sequence). CDR3 in DNA: TGCAGTGCTAGAGCCGACAGGAGCTCCTACGAGCAGTACTTC. Translating it yields CSARADRSSYEQYF.

J is TRBJ2-7 and V is TRBV30; 8 bases match TRBD2. V dropped 4 bases and J dropped 3; count of bases not matched to a gene: 8. Germline V gene sequence: CDR1 GTSNPN, CDR2 SVGIG (reference sequence). This CDR3 has 14 residues. CDR3 residues: CAWTPGGAIYEQYF. The CDR3 DNA sequence: TGTGCCTGGACCCCGGGGGGGGCGATCTACGAGCAGTACTTC.

The CDR3, as DNA: TGTGCCAGCAGCTTAGTTCTTGGTCAGCCCCAGCATTTT. Encoded protein: CASSLVLGQPQHF. The rearrangement joins TRBV11-2 to TRBJ1-5; D gene uncertain. V shed 1 base and J shed 6 bases, with 7 bases lying between them. Germline V gene data show CDR1 as SGHAT and CDR2 as FQNNGV. CDR3 size: 13 residues.

The V gene is TRBV19, the J gene TRBJ2-3; possibly TRBD2 for D (5 bases). V was pared by 4 bases and J by 4 bases, with 15 bases between. Looked up from germline, CDR1 is LNHDA and CDR2 is SQIVND (reference sequence). The CDR3 spans 15 residues. The CDR3 here is CASSTGWGAADTQYF. The CDR3 region has the DNA TGTGCCAGTAGTACTGGGTGGGGAGCGGCAGATACGCAGTATTTT. The whole variable domain, remainder taken from reference TRBV19 and TRBJ2-3, is DGGITQSPKYLFRKEGQNVTLSCEQNLNHDAMYWYRQDPGQGLRLIYYSQIVNDFQKGDIAEGYSVSREKKESFPLTVTSAQKNPTAFYLCASSTGWGAADTQYFGPGTRLTVL.

This chain uses TRBV12-3 or TRBV12-4 with TRBJ1-5, with D tentatively TRBD1 (5 bases). The CDR3 totals 12 residues. V lost 5 bases, J lost 6 bases, and 8 bases lay in between. The DNA for the CDR3 is TGTGCCAGCAGTGACCAGGGTCAGCCCCAGCATTTT. Amino acids: CASSDQGQPQHF.

This chain joins TRBV30 and TRBJ2-2; no clear D. There are 11 residues in the CDR3. Germline CDR1 is GTSNPN and CDR2 is SVGIG (reference sequence). Trimming stripped 3 bases from V and 6 bases from J, with 5 bases between. The CDR3 reads CAWSIAGELFF. CDR3 nucleotides: TGTGCCTGGAGCATAGCCGGGGAGCTGTTTTTT.

This clonotype was seen only a few times. A junction boundary mismatches the germline segment, possibly from a read error. The chain employs TRBV4-1 and TRBJ2-6; 9 nucleotides agree with TRBD2. The length of the CDR3 is 16 residues. Germline values: CDR1 MGHRA, CDR2 YSYEKL. Here the CDR3 DNA reads TGTGCCAGCAGCCAAGCGGGAGGCTCTGGGGCCAACGTCCTGACTTTC. The encoded protein is CASSQAGGSGANVLTF.

The rearrangement joins TRBV30 to TRBJ2-6; weak D call: TRBD1 (6 bases). V shed 8 bases and J shed 3 bases, with 20 bases lying between them. This CDR3 comprises 16 residues. Germline CDR1 reads GTSNPN; CDR2 reads SVGIG (reference sequence). The CDR3 sequence: CARNGGLLVGANVLTF. DNA of the CDR3: TGTGCCCGGAATGGGGGCTTACTGGTTGGGGCCAACGTCCTGACTTTC. Complete variable domain (other parts from reference TRBV30 and TRBJ2-6): SQTIHQWPATLVQPVGSPLSLECTVEGTSNPNLYWYRQAAGRGLQLLFYSVGIGQISSEVPQNLSASRPQDRQFILSSKKLLLSDSGFYLCARNGGLLVGANVLTFGAGSRLTVL.

This chain joins TRBV10-3 and TRBJ2-7; 13 nucleotides agree with TRBD2. The V gene end was trimmed by 6 bases and the J gene end by 7 bases; junction bases not matched to a gene: 3. Germline lookup yields CDR1 ENHRY and CDR2 SYGVKD. There are 13 residues in the CDR3. The CDR3 region is CAISTSGRAEQYF. CDR3 in DNA: TGTGCCATCAGCACTAGCGGGAGGGCTGAGCAGTACTTC.

The chain recombines TRBV6-5 with TRBJ2-1; TRBD2 might be the D (6 bases). Per germline, CDR1 MNHEY and CDR2 SVGAGI. The CDR3 is 17 residues long. V lost 0 bases and J 7 bases, leaving 19 bases between the germline ends. This CDR3 reads CASSYSSPAGVRNEQFF. DNA of the CDR3: TGTGCCAGCAGTTACTCCTCACCAGCGGGTGTCAGGAATGAGCAGTTCTTC.

The chain combines TRBV4-1 with TRBJ2-7; possibly TRBD1 for D (6 bases). V gave up 0 bases and J gave up 4 bases, with 16 bases separating them. Germline V gene lookup returns CDR1 MGHRA and CDR2 YSYEKL. The CDR3 spans 16 residues. In DNA, the CDR3 is TGCGCCAGCAGCCAAGATCTCAGGGACATCGGGTACGAGCAGTACTTC. It codes for CASSQDLRDIGYEQYF.

This chain links TRBV5-4 with TRBJ1-2; a possible D gene is TRBD1 (6 bases). The CDR3 length is 15 residues. Germline CDR1 reads SGHNT; CDR2 reads YYREEE (reference sequence). The ends were cut back, 0 bases at V and 8 bases at J, with 17 bases in the middle. For the CDR3, the DNA is TGTGCCAGCAGCTTGGTGTCGGCAGGGGCCTGGGGCTACACCTTC. The encoded protein is CASSLVSAGAWGYTF.

The J gene is TRBJ2-7, the V gene TRBV7-9, with 7 bases identical to TRBD2. V trimming: 1 base; J trimming: 2 bases; junction bases outside the gene matches: 8. The CDR3 runs to 16 residues. Germline CDR1 is SEHNR and CDR2 is FQNEAQ (reference sequence). This CDR3 is CASSLVSSGTTYEQYF. The CDR3 DNA is TGTGCCAGCAGCTTAGTGTCTAGCGGTACAACCTACGAGCAGTACTTC.

DNA for the CDR3: TGTGCCAGCAGTGAGAGGGGAAACTCCTACGAGCAGTACTTC. This gives the protein CASSERGNSYEQYF. This rearrangement joins TRBV28 to TRBJ2-7; either TRBD1 or TRBD2 may supply D (5 bases each). V lost 5 bases and J lost 0, with 11 bases in between. This CDR3 is 14 amino acids long. CDR1 is MDHEN, CDR2 SYDVKM, per germline. Complete variable domain (other parts from reference TRBV28 and TRBJ2-7): DVKVTQSSRYLVKRTGEKVFLECVQDMDHENMFWYRQDPGLGLRLIYFSYDVKMKEKGDIPEGYSVSREKKERFSLILESASTNQTSMYLCASSERGNSYEQYFGPGTRLTVT.

This rearrangement joins TRBV11-2 to TRBJ2-7; D unresolved. Trimming removed 1 base from V and 1 base from J, with 11 bases in between. Per germline, CDR1 SGHAT and CDR2 FQNNGV. This CDR3 region has 15 residues. The CDR3, as DNA: TGTGCCAGCAGCTTAGGATATGAACTGTCCTACGAGCAGTACTTC. This encodes CASSLGYELSYEQYF.

This chain connects TRBV7-9 to TRBJ1-6; D is ambiguous. This CDR3 has 15 amino acids. The ends were cut back, 1 base at V and 10 bases at J, with 14 bases in the middle. CDR1 and CDR2 from the germline V gene are SEHNR and FQNEAQ (reference sequence). The CDR3 sequence: CASSLEADLRSPLHF. The CDR3 coding sequence is TGTGCCAGCAGCTTAGAGGCGGATCTTCGGTCACCCCTCCACTTT.

The chain recombines TRBV6-5 with TRBJ2-7, with TRBD2 matching over 7 bases. J lost 7 bases, V lost 6 bases, and 12 bases had no gene match. This CDR3 region has 14 residues. Germline CDR1 reads MNHEY; CDR2 reads SVGAGI. The CDR3 coding sequence is TGTGCCAGCAGCCCGAGCGGGGACCTGGGGGAGCAGTACTTC. Encoded protein: CASSPSGDLGEQYF.

This rearrangement joins TRBV4-2 to TRBJ2-7; D might be TRBD1 (5 bases). The V and J ends lost 5 bases and 5 bases respectively, with 16 bases between them. This CDR3 is built from 14 residues. Germline V gene lookup returns CDR1 LGHNA and CDR2 YNFKEQ. CDR3 DNA: TGTGCCAGCAGCTTCCCAGGCAGGGCGGACGAGCAGTACTTC. Protein: CASSFPGRADEQYF.

This chain links TRBV20-1 with TRBJ1-1; possibly TRBD1 for D (6 bases). Germline loops: CDR1 DFQATT, CDR2 SNEGSKA (reference sequence). The CDR3 runs 16 residues. The V end lost 0 bases, the J end lost 1 base, and 15 bases lay between the germline ends. CDR3 sequence (DNA): TGCAGTGCTAGAGATCGCACTTTGGACAGGAACACTGAAGCTTTCTTT. The encoded protein is CSARDRTLDRNTEAFF.

The V and J genes are TRBV19 and TRBJ2-7; TRBD2 might be the D (5 bases). This CDR3 is built from 14 residues. In germline, CDR1 is LNHDA, CDR2 SQIVND (reference sequence). V was clipped by 1 base and J by 3 bases, with 10 bases between them. CDR3 DNA sequence: TGTGCCAGTAGTATAGGTCGGGGATTCTACGAGCAGTACTTC. Its protein is CASSIGRGFYEQYF.

CDR3 loop: CASSPFIHQGDSGNTIYF. The CDR3 DNA is TGCGCCAGCAGCCCATTTATACACCAGGGGGACTCTGGAAACACCATATATTTT. The gene calls are TRBV4-1 and TRBJ1-3, with 7 positions matching TRBD1. Germline CDR1 reads MGHRA; CDR2 reads YSYEKL. Trimming cost V 4 bases and J 0 bases; bases outside gene matches: 12. CDR3 length: 18 residues.

The chain couples TRBV19 to TRBJ2-7; D unresolved. Trimming took 5 bases from V and 2 from J, leaving 13 bases between them. The length of the CDR3 is 14 residues. The germline CDR1 and CDR2 sequences are LNHDA and SQIVND (reference sequence). DNA of the CDR3: TGTGCCAGTAGTTTGAAGAGCCGGCCCTACGAGCAGTACTTC. Residues: CASSLKSRPYEQYF.

The chain couples TRBV5-4 to TRBJ2-1, with D perhaps being TRBD1 or TRBD2 (5 bases each). The CDR3 runs to 17 residues. Deletions cut 4 bases from V and 6 bases from J, with 23 bases between. Germline V CDR1 and CDR2: SGHNT, YYREEE (reference sequence). In DNA, the CDR3 is TGTGCCAGCAGCCCCATCCCCCGGGACCCACGACTCAATGAGCAGTTCTTC. Translating it yields CASSPIPRDPRLNEQFF.

The chain uses TRBV4-1 and TRBJ2-2; a possible D gene is TRBD1 (6 bases). Trimming removed 5 bases at V and 4 bases at J, with 14 bases between. CDR3 length: 15 amino acids. Germline V gene lookup returns CDR1 MGHRA and CDR2 YSYEKL. This CDR3 is CASSSFPGATGELFF. CDR3 nucleotide sequence: TGCGCCAGCAGCTCTTTTCCAGGGGCCACCGGGGAGCTGTTTTTT.

This rearrangement joins TRBV7-2 to TRBJ1-1; maybe TRBD1 (5 bases). CDR3 size: 14 residues. Between the trimmed V and J ends, which lost 1 base and 5 bases, there was a span of 11 bases. Germline V gene lookup returns CDR1 SGHTA and CDR2 FQGNSA. The CDR3 DNA reads as TGTGCCAGCAGCTTAGGGGAGGGGACGACTGAAGCTTTCTTT. Residues: CASSLGEGTTEAFF.

This chain joins TRBV6-1 and TRBJ1-2; D might be TRBD1 (6 bases). V lost 1 base and J 4 bases, leaving 10 bases between the germline ends. The CDR3 is made up of 14 amino acids. Per germline, CDR1 MNHNS and CDR2 SASEGT. Here the CDR3 reads CASSEGKGGYGYTF. CDR3 DNA: TGTGCCAGCAGTGAAGGCAAAGGGGGCTATGGCTACACCTTC.

V usage is TRBV29-1 and J usage is TRBJ2-7, with TRBD2 as a possible D gene (5 bases). CDR1 is SQVTM, CDR2 ANQGSEA, per germline. The V and J ends lost 6 bases and 1 base respectively, with 13 bases between them. The CDR3 spans 13 residues. Here the CDR3 DNA reads TGCAGCGTGATTTCGGGGTTATCCTACGAGCAGTACTTC. Its protein is CSVISGLSYEQYF.